The rows below give T cell receptor beta chains drawn from one sample of a study of Graves' ophthalmopathy and Graves' hyperthyroidism. TCRdb used MiXCR to reprocess the multiplex PCR reads, holding one entry per CDR3 protein. Among over 150,000 distinct CDR3 sequences, more than 30% were seen once, and the ten largest hold approximately 5.5%. Material for sequencing was peripheral blood. The receptors come from a middle-aged woman with Graves' ophthalmopathy. Each CDR3 is given with its conserved first and last residue. The order of the fields is V gene, J gene, D gene, CDR3 length, clone size, CDR3 protein. A D gene is named only where the DNA matches it firmly. Only some rows state a clone size, as once, few, many or a class for expanded clones.

V gene: TRBV20-1
J gene: TRBJ2-7
D gene: TRBD2
CDR3 length: 11
clone size: -
CDR3 protein: CSAGLDYEQYF

V gene: TRBV20-1
J gene: TRBJ2-2
D gene: TRBD2
CDR3 length: 18
clone size: many
CDR3 protein: CSARDLGSGGANTGELFF

V gene: TRBV28
J gene: TRBJ2-5
D gene: TRBD1
CDR3 length: 17
clone size: -
CDR3 protein: CASSSGYRGAYQETQYF

V gene: TRBV4-3
J gene: TRBJ1-1
D gene: -
CDR3 length: 14
clone size: many
CDR3 protein: CASSQDPAAGGAFF

V gene: TRBV6-1
J gene: TRBJ1-2
D gene: -
CDR3 length: 12
clone size: -
CDR3 protein: CASSASGVGYTF

V gene: TRBV5-1
J gene: TRBJ1-1
D gene: -
CDR3 length: 15
clone size: many
CDR3 protein: CASSWEGPTNTEAFF

V gene: TRBV20-1
J gene: TRBJ2-4
D gene: TRBD2
CDR3 length: 14
clone size: -
CDR3 protein: CSASAGEGENIQYF

V gene: TRBV28
J gene: TRBJ1-5
D gene: -
CDR3 length: 15
clone size: many
CDR3 protein: CASSLREGRDQPQHF

V gene: TRBV2
J gene: TRBJ1-1
D gene: -
CDR3 length: 13
clone size: -
CDR3 protein: CASRVGIVTEAFF

V gene: TRBV4-1
J gene: TRBJ2-4
D gene: TRBD1
CDR3 length: 16
clone size: many
CDR3 protein: CASSPGQGGAKNIQYF

V gene: TRBV27
J gene: TRBJ1-6
D gene: -
CDR3 length: 15
clone size: -
CDR3 protein: CASSLVGGGHSPLHF

V gene: TRBV28
J gene: TRBJ1-1
D gene: -
CDR3 length: 16
clone size: -
CDR3 protein: CARPDTGGWESTEAFF

V gene: TRBV12-3/TRBV12-4
J gene: TRBJ1-1
D gene: -
CDR3 length: 13
clone size: -
CDR3 protein: CASSTAWADEAFF

V gene: TRBV5-1
J gene: TRBJ1-1
D gene: -
CDR3 length: 14
clone size: many
CDR3 protein: CASSSGPTNTEAFF

V gene: TRBV30
J gene: TRBJ2-2
D gene: TRBD2
CDR3 length: 15
clone size: -
CDR3 protein: CAQGRLAGDTGELFF

V gene: TRBV6-5
J gene: TRBJ2-7
D gene: -
CDR3 length: 17
clone size: many
CDR3 protein: CASSYRPNREEGDEQYF

V gene: TRBV12-3/TRBV12-4
J gene: TRBJ1-5
D gene: -
CDR3 length: 14
clone size: many
CDR3 protein: CASSLTDRNQPQHF

V gene: TRBV20-1
J gene: TRBJ2-2
D gene: -
CDR3 length: 13
clone size: -
CDR3 protein: CSARYFTTGELFF

V gene: TRBV6-1
J gene: TRBJ2-2
D gene: -
CDR3 length: 13
clone size: few
CDR3 protein: CASSPQGSGELFF

V gene: TRBV5-1
J gene: TRBJ2-7
D gene: TRBD1
CDR3 length: 18
clone size: many
CDR3 protein: CASSFLSGTDPYPYEQYF

V gene: TRBV13
J gene: TRBJ1-2
D gene: -
CDR3 length: 17
clone size: many
CDR3 protein: CASSSRSSTSSNYGYTF

V gene: TRBV11-1
J gene: TRBJ1-5
D gene: -
CDR3 length: 14
clone size: -
CDR3 protein: CASSLVGGDQPQHF

V gene: TRBV7-2
J gene: TRBJ2-7
D gene: TRBD1
CDR3 length: 15
clone size: -
CDR3 protein: CASSSGTGGYGEQYF

V gene: TRBV13
J gene: TRBJ2-7
D gene: TRBD1
CDR3 length: 15
clone size: -
CDR3 protein: CASSLRQTGDYEQYF

V gene: TRBV5-1
J gene: TRBJ1-6
D gene: -
CDR3 length: 15
clone size: many
CDR3 protein: CASSDRTGPTPALHF

V gene: TRBV15
J gene: TRBJ2-5
D gene: -
CDR3 length: 14
clone size: -
CDR3 protein: CATSITLSEETQYF

V gene: TRBV29-1
J gene: TRBJ1-1
D gene: -
CDR3 length: 14
clone size: many
CDR3 protein: CSVEWVGRNTEAFF

V gene: TRBV19
J gene: TRBJ1-2
D gene: TRBD1
CDR3 length: 14
clone size: many
CDR3 protein: CASSPVGQGDGYTF

V gene: TRBV5-1
J gene: TRBJ2-7
D gene: -
CDR3 length: 15
clone size: many
CDR3 protein: CASSLSAGNSYEQYF

V gene: TRBV7-3
J gene: TRBJ1-1
D gene: -
CDR3 length: 13
clone size: many
CDR3 protein: CASSEGRNTEAFF